This T cell receptor (beta chain) stems from a study of blood T cell repertoires in COVID-19. Looking at the study overall: COVID-19 samples collected from the United States, Italy and Spain covered acute and convalescent phases. Sources were T cells, B-cell-depleted T cells, or PBMCs; the material itself was cDNA or gDNA.

Original processing notes: Estimated nucleated cell counts came from reference gene primer amplification. Using immunoSEQ multiplex PCR, the repertoire was profiled, and TCRdb retains in-frame clones only, with some absent. The DNA was the basis for D and trimming; V, J and clone size are from that table. Seen here are 250,000 or so clones, around 86% observed once, and the top ten hold roughly 5.6%. Followed over time, Seattle patients had been enrolled while infection was active. This CDR3 is built from 14 residues. Germline V gives CDR1 LNHDA, CDR2 SQIVND (reference sequence). The ends were cut back, 7 bases at V and 2 bases at J, with 12 bases in the middle.

This sequence originates from a woman aged 55-75 years with COVID-19, enrolled during active disease. Sequencing was performed on peripheral blood. The chain has TRBV19 and TRBJ1-5; possible D gene TRBD1, 5 bases. The CDR3 DNA follows: TGTGCCAGTAAAGGCGGACAAGGCAATCAGCCCCAGCATTTT. This codes for CASKGGQGNQPQHF.